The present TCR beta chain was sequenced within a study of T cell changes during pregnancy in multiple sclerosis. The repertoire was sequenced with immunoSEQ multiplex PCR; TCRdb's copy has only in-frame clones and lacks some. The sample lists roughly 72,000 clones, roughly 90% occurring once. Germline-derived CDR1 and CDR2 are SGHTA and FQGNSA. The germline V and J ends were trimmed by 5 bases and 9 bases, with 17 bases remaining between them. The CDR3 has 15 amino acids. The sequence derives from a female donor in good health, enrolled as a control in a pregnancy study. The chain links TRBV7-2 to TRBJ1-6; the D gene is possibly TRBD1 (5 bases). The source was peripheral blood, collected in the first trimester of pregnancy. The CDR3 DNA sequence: TGTGCCAGCAGCCTAGGGGCTGATACAATTTCACCCCTCCACTTT. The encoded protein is CASSLGADTISPLHF.